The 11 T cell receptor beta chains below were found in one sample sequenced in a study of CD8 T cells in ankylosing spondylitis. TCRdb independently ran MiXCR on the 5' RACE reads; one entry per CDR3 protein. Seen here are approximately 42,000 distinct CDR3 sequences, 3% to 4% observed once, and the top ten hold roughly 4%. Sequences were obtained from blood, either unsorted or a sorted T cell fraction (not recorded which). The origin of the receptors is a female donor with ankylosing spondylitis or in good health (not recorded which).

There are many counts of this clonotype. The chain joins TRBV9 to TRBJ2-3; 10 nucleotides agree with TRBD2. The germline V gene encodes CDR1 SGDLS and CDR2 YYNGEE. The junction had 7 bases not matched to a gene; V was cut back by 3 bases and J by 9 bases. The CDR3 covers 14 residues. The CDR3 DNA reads TGTGCCAGCAGCGGGCTAGCGGGGGCCAACACGCAGTATTTT. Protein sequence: CASSGLAGANTQYF.

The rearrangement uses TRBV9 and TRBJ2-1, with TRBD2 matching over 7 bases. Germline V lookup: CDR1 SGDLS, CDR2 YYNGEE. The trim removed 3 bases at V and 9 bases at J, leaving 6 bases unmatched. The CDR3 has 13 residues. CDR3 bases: TGTGCCAGCAGCGCTAGCGGTCCGGGTGAGCAGTTCTTC. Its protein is CASSASGPGEQFF. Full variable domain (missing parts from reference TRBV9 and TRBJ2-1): DSGVTQTPKHLITATGQRVTLRCSPRSGDLSVYWYQQSLDQGLQFLIQYYNGEERAKGNILERFSAQQFPDLHSELNLSSLELGDSALYFCASSASGPGEQFFGPGTRLTVL.

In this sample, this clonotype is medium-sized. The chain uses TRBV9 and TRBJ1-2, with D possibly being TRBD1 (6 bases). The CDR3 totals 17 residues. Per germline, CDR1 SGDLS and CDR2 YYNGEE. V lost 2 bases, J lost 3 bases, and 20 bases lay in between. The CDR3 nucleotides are TGTGCCAGCAGCGTTGCCCCCGCGGGGGGGGGCGACTATGGCTACACCTTC. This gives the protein CASSVAPAGGGDYGYTF.

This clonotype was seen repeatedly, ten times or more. The CDR3 bases are TGTGCCAGCAGCACGTCCGGGACAGCACAAGAGACCCAGTACTTC. Encoded protein: CASSTSGTAQETQYF. The rearrangement uses TRBV9 and TRBJ2-5, with TRBD1 matching 7 bases. The CDR3 runs to 15 residues. Germline-derived CDR1 and CDR2 are SGDLS and YYNGEE. The J segment lost 2 bases and the V segment lost 4 bases, leaving 8 bases of the junction unmatched.

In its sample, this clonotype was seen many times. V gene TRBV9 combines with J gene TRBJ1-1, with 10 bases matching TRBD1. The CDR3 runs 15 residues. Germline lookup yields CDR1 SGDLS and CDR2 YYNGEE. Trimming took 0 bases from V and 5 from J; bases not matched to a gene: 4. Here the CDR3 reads CASSVVDRGRTEAFF. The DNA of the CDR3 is TGTGCCAGCAGCGTAGTGGACAGGGGGAGGACTGAAGCTTTCTTT.

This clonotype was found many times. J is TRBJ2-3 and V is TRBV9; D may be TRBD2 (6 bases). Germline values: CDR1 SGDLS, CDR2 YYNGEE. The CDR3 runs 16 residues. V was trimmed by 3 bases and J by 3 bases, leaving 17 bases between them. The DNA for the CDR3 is TGTGCCAGCAGCGCGTCCGGGACTCAAGGGACAGATACGCAGTATTTT. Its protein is CASSASGTQGTDTQYF.

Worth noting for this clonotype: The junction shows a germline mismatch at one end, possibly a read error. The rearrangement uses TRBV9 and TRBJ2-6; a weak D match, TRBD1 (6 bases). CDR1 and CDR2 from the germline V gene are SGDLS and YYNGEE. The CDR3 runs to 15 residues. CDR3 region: CASSVGTLGANVPTF. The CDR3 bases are TGTGCCAGCAGCGTAGGAACTTTGGGGGCCAACGTCCCGACTTTC.

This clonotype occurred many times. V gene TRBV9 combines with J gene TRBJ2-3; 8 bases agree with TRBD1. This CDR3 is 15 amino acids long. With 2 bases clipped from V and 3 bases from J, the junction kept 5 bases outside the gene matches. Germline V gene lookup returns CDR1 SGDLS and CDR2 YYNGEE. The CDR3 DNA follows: TGTGCCAGCAGCGTTCTAGGACAGGGAACAGATACGCAGTATTTT. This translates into CASSVLGQGTDTQYF.

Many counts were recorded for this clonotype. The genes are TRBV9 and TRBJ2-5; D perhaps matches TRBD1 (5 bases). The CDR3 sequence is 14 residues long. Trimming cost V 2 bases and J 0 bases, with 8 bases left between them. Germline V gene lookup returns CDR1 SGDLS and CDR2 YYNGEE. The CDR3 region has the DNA TGTGCCAGCAGCGTGCAGGGAAACCAAGAGACCCAGTACTTC. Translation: CASSVQGNQETQYF. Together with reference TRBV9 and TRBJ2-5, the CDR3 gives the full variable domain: DSGVTQTPKHLITATGQRVTLRCSPRSGDLSVYWYQQSLDQGLQFLIQYYNGEERAKGNILERFSAQQFPDLHSELNLSSLELGDSALYFCASSVQGNQETQYFGPGTRLLVL.

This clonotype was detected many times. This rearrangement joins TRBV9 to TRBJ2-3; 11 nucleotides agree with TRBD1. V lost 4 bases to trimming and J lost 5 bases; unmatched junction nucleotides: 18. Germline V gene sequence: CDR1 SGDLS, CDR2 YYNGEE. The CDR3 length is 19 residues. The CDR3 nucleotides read TGTGCCAGCAGCTCACCCGGGACAGGGGGGCTGCGCAGGTTAGATACGCAGTATTTT. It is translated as CASSSPGTGGLRRLDTQYF.

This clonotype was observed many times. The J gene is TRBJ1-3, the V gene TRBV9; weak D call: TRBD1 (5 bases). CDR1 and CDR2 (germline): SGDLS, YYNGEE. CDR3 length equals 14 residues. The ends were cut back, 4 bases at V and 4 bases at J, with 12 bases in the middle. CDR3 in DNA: TGTGCCAGCAGCTCAGGGACGTCGGGAAACACCATATATTTT. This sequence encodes CASSSGTSGNTIYF.